This T cell receptor beta chain comes out of a study of cytomegalovirus exposure and HLA in healthy donors. Germline trimming cut 0 bases from V and 0 bases from J; bases unmatched to any gene: 5. Germline CDR1 reads MGHRA; CDR2 reads YSYEKL. CDR3 length: 17 residues. In regard to this clone: The target antigen is unknown.

Amplification used 60 Vbeta primers and 13 Jbeta primers. Generated by immunoSEQ multiplex PCR, the TCRdb table keeps only in-frame clones and is missing some. The data contain about 160,000 clones, around 85% of them singletons. Broader study findings: HLA-A and HLA-B allele assignments for most subjects were reportedly predicted accurately using TCR beta sequences. Later analysis showed most CMV-associated TCR beta chains appearing HLA-restricted. Sequencing depth roughly uniform across donors was assumed in presence/absence analyses. For TCR beta chains, V- and J-gene trimming was later linked to a missense DCLRE1C variant.

Sequenced input: PBMCs. This sequence joins TRBV4-1 and TRBJ2-3, with 8 bases that match TRBD2. The clonotype comes from a man aged 35 to 55 in good health and CMV-seronegative. The CDR3 coding sequence is TGCGCCAGCAGCCAAGACTCCGCGGGGGGTAGCACAGATACGCAGTATTTT. Amino acids: CASSQDSAGGSTDTQYF.